The T cell receptor (beta chain) described here comes from a study of T cell responses to AZD1222 COVID-19 vaccine (dated by TCRdb to the early 2020s). Regarding the study in general: TCR sequencing was performed for roughly 250 trial participants, of whom roughly 200 were given two doses of AZD1222 and approximately 25 were given two doses of MenACWY control vaccine. Enrollment into the trials was organized by age into subgroups of 18-55, 56-69 and 70-plus years, and those subgroups contained roughly 150, 30 and 60 TCR-sequenced participants, respectively.

Broader findings and caveats from the paper: The 56-69-year group was small, and its depth increase did not reach significance, likely because of low power. After two AZD1222 doses, spike-specific TCR breadth and depth were significantly higher than at day 0 and than in MenACWY recipients. The vaccine-associated CD4 TCRs covered the entire spike protein, and the dominant responses fell in regions 160-218 and 743-854. Reportedly, close to half of the unique spike-specific TCRs recognized epitopes lying outside the regions that are mutated in the B.1.351 and B.1.1.7 variants. Conclusions about previously exposed vaccinees are limited because only 5 or 6 AZD1222 recipients were SARS-CoV-2 seropositive at baseline. Because no samples from the day 14 peak response were available, repertoires could be characterized only after the peak T cell response. Most participants were white British and females outnumbered males, and the authors suggested that clonal diversity may have been underestimated.

From the germline V gene (reference sequence), CDR1 is LGHDT and CDR2 is YNNKEL. The trim is 3 bases for V and 3 bases for J, with a gap of 9 bases between the germline ends. The CDR3 holds 14 amino acids from the cysteine to the phenylalanine. Only the CDR3 region is kept as DNA, spanning 42 bases read in frame from base 1. Worth noting for this clone: Its antigen is currently not known. No base qualities exist here, and no much larger clone lies one base off it.

This sample's time point label indicates: about 28 days (+/-7) after the second vaccine dose. AZD1222 recipients whose second dose came at about 4 weeks and those whose second dose came at about 12 weeks were combined into one group, since spike-specific TCR depth and breadth did not differ between the two schedules. The vaccinee samples were drawn from two UK trials, COV001 and COV002, one of which was a single-blind randomized controlled phase 2/3 trial testing AZD1222 (ChAdOx1 nCoV-19) in healthy adults. For TCRbeta chain sequencing, PBMC samples were collected from trial participants at day 0 and at day 28 after the second dose. The CDR3 regions of human TCRbeta chains were analyzed by immunosequencing. Turning to the authors' computational methods: Repertoire TCRs were matched against a reference library of SARS-CoV-2-specific TCRs generated with the MIRA antigen-specificity platform. Breadth was defined as the fraction of unique TCRs that were SARS-CoV-2-associated, and depth was defined as the fraction of total T cells that were SARS-CoV-2-associated. Each spike-specific TCR was assigned to its reactive spike region and to a CD4 or CD8 class using the MIRA data. Log10-transformed breadth and depth values were compared by one-way ANOVA with Sidak's multiple comparisons tests. TCRdb retrieved this table from immuneACCESS and kept in-frame rearrangements only. Not all clones are present; in checked studies, unresolved V genes account for under half, and no reason is known for the remainder. For V, J and clone size, that table is used; D and trimming come from the DNA. The sample table shows some 150,000 clones, and about nine tenths are seen once. Of the sample, about 8.9% falls within the top ten clones.

The chain links TRBV3-1 (or the pseudogene TRBV3-2) with TRBJ1-5; too little of a D gene remains to name it. This clonotype was obtained from an adult who received the AZD1222 COVID-19 vaccine. The specimen was peripheral blood, collected 28 days after the second AZD1222 dose. Read as DNA, the sequence is TGTGCCAGCAGCCAGGGAAATTCCAATCAGCCCCAGCATTTT. Translation gives CASSQGNSNQPQHF.